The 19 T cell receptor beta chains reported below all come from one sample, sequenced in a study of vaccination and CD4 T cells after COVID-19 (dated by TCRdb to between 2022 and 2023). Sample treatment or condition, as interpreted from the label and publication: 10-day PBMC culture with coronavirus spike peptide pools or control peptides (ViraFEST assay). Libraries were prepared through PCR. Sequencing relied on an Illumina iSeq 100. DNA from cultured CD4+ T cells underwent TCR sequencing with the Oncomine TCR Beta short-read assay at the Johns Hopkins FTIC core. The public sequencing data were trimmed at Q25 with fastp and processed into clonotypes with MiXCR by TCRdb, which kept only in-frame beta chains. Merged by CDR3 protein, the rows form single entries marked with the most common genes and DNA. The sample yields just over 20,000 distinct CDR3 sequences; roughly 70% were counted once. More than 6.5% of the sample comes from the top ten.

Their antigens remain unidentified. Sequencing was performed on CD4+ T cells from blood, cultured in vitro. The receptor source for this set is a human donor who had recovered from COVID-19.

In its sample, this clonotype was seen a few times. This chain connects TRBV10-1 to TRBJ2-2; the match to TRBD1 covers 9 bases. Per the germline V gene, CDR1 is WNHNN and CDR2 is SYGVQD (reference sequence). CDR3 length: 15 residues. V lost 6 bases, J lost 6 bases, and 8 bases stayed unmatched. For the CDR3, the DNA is TGCGCCAGCAGCCGCGGAACAGGGGGCTCCGGGGAGCTGTTTTTT. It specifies CASSRGTGGSGELFF.

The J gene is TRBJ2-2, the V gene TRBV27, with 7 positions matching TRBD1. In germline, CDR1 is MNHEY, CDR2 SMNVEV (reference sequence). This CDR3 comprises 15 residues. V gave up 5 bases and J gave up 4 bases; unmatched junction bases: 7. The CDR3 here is CASSKLQGSTGELFF. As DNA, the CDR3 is TGTGCCAGCAGTAAATTACAGGGGAGCACCGGGGAGCTGTTTTTT.

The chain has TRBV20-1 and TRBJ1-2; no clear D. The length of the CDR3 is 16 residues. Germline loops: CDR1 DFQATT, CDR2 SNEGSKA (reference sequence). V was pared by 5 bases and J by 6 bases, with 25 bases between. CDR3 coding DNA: TGCAGTGCTCCGCGTGGGAGAGGGAGGCTCTATGATGGCTACACCTTC. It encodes CSAPRGRGRLYDGYTF.

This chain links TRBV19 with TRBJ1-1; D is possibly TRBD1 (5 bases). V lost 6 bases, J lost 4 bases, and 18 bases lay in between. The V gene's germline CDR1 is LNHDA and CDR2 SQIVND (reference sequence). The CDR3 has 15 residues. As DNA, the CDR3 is TGTGCCAGTAGACCTGTTTCAGGTAGGGGCACTGAAGCTTTCTTT. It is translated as CASRPVSGRGTEAFF.

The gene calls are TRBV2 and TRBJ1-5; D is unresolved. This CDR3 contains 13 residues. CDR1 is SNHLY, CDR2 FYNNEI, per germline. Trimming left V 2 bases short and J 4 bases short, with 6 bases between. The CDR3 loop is CASSENPNQPQHF. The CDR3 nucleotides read TGTGCCAGCAGTGAAAACCCGAATCAGCCCCAGCATTTT.

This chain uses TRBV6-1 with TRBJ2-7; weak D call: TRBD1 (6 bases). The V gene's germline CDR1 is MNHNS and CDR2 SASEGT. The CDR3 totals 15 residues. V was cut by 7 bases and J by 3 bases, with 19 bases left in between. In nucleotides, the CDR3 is TGTGCCAGCACCCGCACAGGGAGTGATGTCTACGAGCAGTACTTC. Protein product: CASTRTGSDVYEQYF.

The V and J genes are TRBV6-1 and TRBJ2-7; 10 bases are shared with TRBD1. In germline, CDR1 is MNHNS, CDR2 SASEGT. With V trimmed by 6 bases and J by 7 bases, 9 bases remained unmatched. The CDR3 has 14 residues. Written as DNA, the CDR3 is TGTGCCAGCAGAAAGGACAGGGGGATTTGGGAGCAGTACTTC. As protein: CASRKDRGIWEQYF.

The CDR3 reads CASSWDDGGYGYTF. The DNA of the CDR3 is TGCGCCAGCAGCTGGGACGACGGGGGCTATGGCTACACCTTC. The chain has TRBV5-1 and TRBJ1-2, with D possibly TRBD1 on 5 matching bases. CDR3 length: 14 amino acids. Germline V gene lookup returns CDR1 SGHRS and CDR2 YFSETQ. V lost 3 bases, J lost 4 bases, and 13 bases lay in between.

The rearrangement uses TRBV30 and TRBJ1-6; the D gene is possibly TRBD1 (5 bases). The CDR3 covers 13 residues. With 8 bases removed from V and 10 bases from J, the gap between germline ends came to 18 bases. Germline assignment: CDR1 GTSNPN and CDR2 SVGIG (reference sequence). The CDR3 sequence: CAAPVGGRSPLHF. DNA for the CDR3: TGTGCCGCCCCGGTGGGGGGTAGGTCACCCCTCCACTTT.

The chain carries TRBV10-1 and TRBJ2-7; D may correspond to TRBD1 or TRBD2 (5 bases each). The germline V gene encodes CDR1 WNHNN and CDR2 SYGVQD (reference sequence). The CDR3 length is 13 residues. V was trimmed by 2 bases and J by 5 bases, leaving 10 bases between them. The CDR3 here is CASSEPGTDEQYF. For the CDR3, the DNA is TGCGCCAGCAGTGAGCCAGGGACGGACGAGCAGTACTTC.

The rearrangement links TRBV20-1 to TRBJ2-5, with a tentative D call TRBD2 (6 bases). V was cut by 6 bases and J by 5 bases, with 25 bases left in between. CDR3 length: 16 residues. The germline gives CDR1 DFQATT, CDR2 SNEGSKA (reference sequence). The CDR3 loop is CSALGDFQTVMETQYF. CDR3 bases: TGCAGTGCCTTGGGGGACTTTCAAACAGTTATGGAGACCCAGTACTTC.

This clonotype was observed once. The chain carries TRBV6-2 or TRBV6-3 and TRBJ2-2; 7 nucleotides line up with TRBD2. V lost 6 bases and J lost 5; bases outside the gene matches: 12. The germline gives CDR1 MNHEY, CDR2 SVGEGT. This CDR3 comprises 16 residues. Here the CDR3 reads CASSPELGRGTGELFF. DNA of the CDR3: TGTGCCAGCAGCCCGGAGTTGGGGAGGGGTACCGGGGAGCTGTTTTTT.

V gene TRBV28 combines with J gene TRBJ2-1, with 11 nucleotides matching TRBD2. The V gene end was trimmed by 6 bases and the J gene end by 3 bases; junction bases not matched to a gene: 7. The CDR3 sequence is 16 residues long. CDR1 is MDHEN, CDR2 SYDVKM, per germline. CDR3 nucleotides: TGTGCCAGCAGCCCTATCGGGACTAGCGGCTACAATGAGCAGTTCTTC. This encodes CASSPIGTSGYNEQFF.

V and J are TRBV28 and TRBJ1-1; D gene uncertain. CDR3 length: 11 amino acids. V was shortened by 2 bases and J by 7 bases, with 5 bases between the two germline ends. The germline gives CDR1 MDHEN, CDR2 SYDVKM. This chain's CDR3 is CASSLGHEAFF. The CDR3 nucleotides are TGTGCCAGCAGTTTAGGGCATGAAGCTTTCTTT.

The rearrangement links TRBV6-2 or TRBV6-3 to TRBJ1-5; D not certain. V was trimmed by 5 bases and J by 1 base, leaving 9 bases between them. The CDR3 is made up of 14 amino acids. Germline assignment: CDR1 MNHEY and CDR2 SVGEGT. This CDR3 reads CASSPSDSNQPQHF. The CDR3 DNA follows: TGTGCCAGCAGTCCATCTGACAGCAATCAGCCCCAGCATTTT.

CDR3 sequence reads: CASRPGTVPYNSPLHF. The CDR3 nucleotides read TGTGCCAGCAGACCGGGGACAGTCCCCTATAATTCACCCCTCCACTTT. The rearrangement joins TRBV28 to TRBJ1-6, with TRBD1 identical over 7 bases. Germline trimming cut 6 bases from V and 2 bases from J; bases unmatched to any gene: 7. The CDR3 spans 16 residues. The germline CDR1 and CDR2 sequences are MDHEN and SYDVKM.

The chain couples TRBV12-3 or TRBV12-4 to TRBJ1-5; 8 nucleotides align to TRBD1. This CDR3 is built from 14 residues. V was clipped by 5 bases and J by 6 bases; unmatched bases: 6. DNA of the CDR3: TGTGCCAGCAGTCTTCGACAGGGGCGTCAGCCCCAGCATTTT. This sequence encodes CASSLRQGRQPQHF.

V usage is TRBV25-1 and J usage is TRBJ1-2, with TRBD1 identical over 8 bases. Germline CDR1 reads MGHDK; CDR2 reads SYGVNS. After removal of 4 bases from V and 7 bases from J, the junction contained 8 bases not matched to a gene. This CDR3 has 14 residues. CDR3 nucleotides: TGTGCCAGCAGTGGACAAGGACAGGGCGCTGGCTACACCTTC. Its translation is CASSGQGQGAGYTF.

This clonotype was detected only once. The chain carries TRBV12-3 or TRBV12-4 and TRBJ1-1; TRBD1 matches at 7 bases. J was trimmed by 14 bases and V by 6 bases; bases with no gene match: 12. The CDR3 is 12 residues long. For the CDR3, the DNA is TGTGCCAGCAGCTATACCGGGACAGAGAACTTCTTT. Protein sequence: CASSYTGTENFF.